Below, one T cell receptor (beta chain) is given with its context. What it recognizes is unknown. Assay used: immunoSEQ multiplex PCR; TCRdb lists only in-frame clones, some missing. The top ten clones hold approximately 14% of a sample with roughly 9,800 clones, approximately 70% of them seen once. This record comes from a study of chemoradiotherapy in HPV16-positive cancers. Study details: Candidate HPV-specific clones and shared TCR motifs came from a couple of HPV16-positive patients. Study outcomes and limitations: Only two HPV16-positive patients supplied the functional HPV-specificity definition. Candidate HPV-specific clones and E7-related TCR motifs grew in tumor during treatment.

Samples were taken several times over chemoradiotherapy. This clonotype was sampled from a human donor with HPV-associated anogenital cancer. The sample was acquired from a patient who underwent chemoradiotherapy.

CDR3 residues: CASSLYRGLIEQYF. Written as DNA, the CDR3 is TGTGCCAGCAGCCTATACAGGGGACTAATCGAGCAGTACTTC. J is TRBJ2-7 and V is TRBV7-2; either TRBD1 or TRBD2 may fit D (7 bases each). The germline V gene encodes CDR1 SGHTA and CDR2 FQGNSA. V lost 5 bases, J lost 6 bases, and 17 bases lay in between. The CDR3 runs to 14 residues.